This is a list of T cell receptor beta chains from one sample in a study of blood T cell repertoires in COVID-19. The repertoire was sequenced with immunoSEQ multiplex PCR; TCRdb's copy has only in-frame clones and lacks some. Of 50,000 to 75,000 clones listed, approximately 87% are singletons. Sequencing was performed on peripheral blood. Receptor source: a man aged 60-69 years with acute or convalescent COVID-19. CDR3s include the opening cysteine and the closing phenylalanine or tryptophan. D genes are given only for firm matches. Size tells how often a clone was seen (once, few, many) or the class of an expanded clone, and some rows leave it out.

TRBD2	TRBV10-2	-	15	TRBJ2-3	CASMISGGVGDTQYF	TGCGCCAGCATGATAAGCGGGGGGGTTGGAGATACGCAGTATTTT
TRBD1	TRBV13	-	20	TRBJ1-5	CASSSGQGGITSREDQPQHF	TGTGCCAGCAGCTCGGGACAGGGGGGAATCACGAGCAGGGAAGATCAGCCCCAGCATTTT
TRBD1	TRBV5-1	-	19	TRBJ2-5	CASSSTSLRQGISIETQYF	TGCGCTAGCAGCTCCACTAGCCTCCGACAGGGGATTTCTATTGAGACCCAGTACTTC
-	TRBV6-5	-	14	TRBJ1-6	CASSPGTYNSPLHF	TGTGCCAGCAGTCCCGGGACCTATAATTCACCCCTCCACTTT
-	TRBV27	-	12	TRBJ1-2	CASSFPFYGYTF	TGTGCCAGCAGTTTTCCCTTTTATGGCTACACCTTC
-	TRBV25-1	-	12	TRBJ2-3	CASSRGTDTQYF	TGTGCCAGCAGCCGGGGGACAGATACGCAGTATTTT
TRBD1	TRBV5-1	-	15	TRBJ1-3	CASSPGDSSGNTIYF	TGCGCCAGCAGCCCCGGGGACAGCTCTGGAAACACCATATATTTT
-	TRBV5-1	once	15	TRBJ2-2	CASSLDLAGTGELFF	TGCGCCAGCAGCTTGGACCTCGCGGGCACCGGGGAGCTGTTTTTT
-	TRBV3-1/TRBV3-2	-	15	TRBJ1-4	CASSHQGETNEKLFF	TGTGCCAGCAGCCACCAAGGGGAAACTAATGAAAAACTGTTTTTT
-	TRBV6-5	-	14	TRBJ1-6	CASSYQGGESPLHF	TGTGCCAGCAGTTACCAGGGAGGAGAATCACCCCTCCACTTT
-	TRBV9	-	16	TRBJ1-3	CASSVAIGQSRNTIYF	TGTGCCAGCAGCGTAGCTATCGGACAGAGTAGAAACACCATATATTTT
-	TRBV6-5	once	13	TRBJ1-2	CASLAAAAYGYTF	TGTGCCAGTCTCGCGGCAGCCGCGTATGGCTACACCTTC
TRBD2	TRBV6-5	-	14	TRBJ2-7	CATTRGGPSYEQYF	TGTGCCACCACCCGGGGGGGACCCTCCTACGAGCAGTACTTC
-	TRBV6-6	-	15	TRBJ1-5	CASSYSDRKDQPQHF	TGTGCCAGCAGTTATTCGGACAGAAAGGATCAGCCCCAGCATTTT
-	TRBV21-1	-	17	TRBJ2-1	CASSTRPQVGKGSEQFF	-
-	TRBV19	-	15	TRBJ2-4	CASSFTTGTRNIQYF	TGTGCCAGTAGTTTCACTACCGGGACAAGAAACATTCAGTACTTC
-	TRBV28	-	18	TRBJ1-2	CASSSKVLGPTYNYGYTF	TGTGCCAGCAGTTCAAAGGTGCTGGGGCCCACTTATAACTATGGCTACACCTTC
TRBD1	TRBV2	-	12	TRBJ1-2	CASSGLTGGFTF	TGTGCCAGCAGCGGCTTAACAGGGGGGTTTACCTTC
-	TRBV9	-	14	TRBJ1-4	CASSVAGINEKLFF	TGTGCCAGCAGCGTAGCAGGAATAAATGAAAAACTGTTTTTT